Listed below are T cell receptor beta chains from one sample, sequenced in a study of shared clonotypes between healthy human individuals. This table comes from immunoSEQ multiplex PCR, and its TCRdb copy is limited to in-frame clones, with some not included. The data hold roughly 850,000 clones, with approximately 96% observed a single time. Input material: naive CD8+ T cells sorted from blood. The receptors stem from a man aged 25 to 40 in good health. CDR3s include the opening cysteine and the closing phenylalanine or tryptophan. A D gene is named only where the DNA matches it firmly. A row's size may be missing; if present it is once, few, many or a size class.

j_call v_call clone_size d_call cdr3_aa cdr3_nt
TRBJ2-3 TRBV14 NA TRBD2 CASSPSGLAGVWDTQYF TGTGCCAGCAGCCCTTCTGGACTAGCGGGAGTTTGGGATACGCAGTATTTT
TRBJ1-1 TRBV4-2 NA NA CASSQGGYTEAFF TGTGCCAGCAGCCAAGGGGGGTACACTGAAGCTTTCTTT
TRBJ2-2 TRBV7-6 NA TRBD2 CASSSRLAGVGTGELFF TGTGCCAGCAGCTCCCGACTAGCGGGAGTGGGCACCGGGGAGCTGTTTTTT
TRBJ2-7 TRBV29-1 NA NA CSAGPSPYEQYF TGCAGCGCCGGGCCCTCGCCCTACGAGCAGTACTTC
TRBJ2-7 TRBV28 NA TRBD2 CASSPPREVLYEQYF TGTGCCAGCAGTCCCCCGCGGGAGGTTTTGTACGAGCAGTACTTC
TRBJ2-7 TRBV5-1 NA NA CASSPREWDPTYEEYF TGCGCCAGCAGCCCGAGAGAATGGGACCCCACCTACGAGGAGTACTTC
TRBJ2-3 TRBV7-9 once NA CASSPMGQGTDTQYF TGTGCCAGCAGCCCAATGGGCCAGGGCACAGATACGCAGTATTTT
TRBJ2-1 TRBV29-1 NA NA CSVEGVEGHYNEQFF TGCAGCGTTGAGGGGGTAGAAGGGCACTACAATGAGCAGTTCTTC
TRBJ2-5 TRBV6-6 NA NA CASSSDRETQYF TGTGCCAGCAGCTCTGACAGAGAGACCCAGTACTTC
TRBJ1-4 TRBV5-5 NA NA CASSLGDTVGEKLFF TGTGCCAGCAGCTTGGGGGACACTGTGGGAGAAAAACTGTTTTTT
TRBJ2-2 TRBV28 NA TRBD2 CASSSRTSGRSTGELFF TGTGCCAGCAGTTCCCGGACTAGCGGGAGAAGCACCGGGGAGCTGTTTTTT
TRBJ1-4 TRBV5-1 NA NA CASSQEGQLQMSNEKLFF TGCGCCAGCAGCCAAGAAGGACAGTTACAAATGAGTAATGAAAAACTGTTTTTT
TRBJ2-3 TRBV5-1 once TRBD1 CASSGLQGAFNSHVADTQYF TGCGCCAGCAGCGGCCTTCAGGGGGCTTTTAACTCACATGTAGCAGATACGCAGTATTTT
TRBJ2-7 TRBV4-1 NA TRBD2 CASSPMVRAGGGEQYF TGCGCCAGCAGCCCGATGGTGAGAGCGGGAGGAGGCGAGCAGTACTTC
TRBJ2-7 TRBV28 NA NA CASSPGYEQYF TGTGCCAGCAGTCCAGGGTACGAGCAGTACTTC
TRBJ1-1 TRBV4-3 once TRBD1 CASSPTWTGPTEAFF TGCGCCAGCAGCCCAACCTGGACAGGGCCCACTGAAGCTTTCTTT
TRBJ2-3 TRBV7-6 NA TRBD2 CASSSGLAGGWLTDTQYF TGTGCCAGCAGCTCAGGACTAGCGGGGGGCTGGCTCACAGATACGCAGTATTTT
TRBJ2-1 TRBV7-8 NA NA CASSSIDDEQFF TGTGCCAGCAGCTCGATAGACGATGAGCAGTTCTTC
TRBJ2-3 TRBV7-9 NA NA CASSGLVGYRAADTQYF TGTGCCAGCAGCGGCCTTGTTGGTTACAGGGCGGCAGATACGCAGTATTTT
TRBJ2-5 TRBV28 NA NA CASSPFSVEGIVAGAAETQYF TGTGCCAGCAGTCCTTTCTCTGTGGAGGGTATCGTCGCGGGGGCAGCGGAGACCCAGTACTTC
TRBJ2-7 TRBV4-3 NA NA CASSQDQGISYEQYF TGCGCCAGCAGCCAAGATCAAGGGATCTCCTACGAGCAGTACTTC
TRBJ2-5 TRBV13 once TRBD2 CASSPRSAAGGGTQYF TGTGCCAGCAGCCCACGTAGCGCGGCGGGAGGTGGGACCCAGTACTTC
TRBJ2-1 TRBV11-2 NA NA CASSFYSGNEQFF TGTGCCAGCAGCTTCTATAGCGGTAATGAGCAGTTCTTC
TRBJ2-2 TRBV7-6 NA TRBD2 CASSPRASGAVGGELFF TGTGCCAGCAGCCCTAGGGCTAGCGGGGCCGTTGGCGGGGAGCTGTTTTTT
TRBJ2-1 TRBV5-4 NA TRBD2 CASSGGVTSGNNEQFF TGTGCCAGCTCTGGCGGGGTGACTAGCGGGAACAATGAGCAGTTCTTC
TRBJ2-3 TRBV19 NA NA CASSILGPDTQYF TGTGCCAGTAGTATCTTGGGGCCAGATACGCAGTATTTT
TRBJ2-7 TRBV19 NA NA CASSTPRSEQYF TGTGCCAGTAGTACCCCTCGGAGTGAGCAGTACTTC
TRBJ2-7 TRBV11-2 NA TRBD1 CASSLGQGASQQYF TGTGCCAGCAGCTTAGGACAGGGGGCGTCTCAGCAGTACTTC
TRBJ2-1 TRBV19 NA TRBD1 CASSKQGEGYNEQFF TGTGCCAGTAGTAAACAGGGGGAAGGGTACAATGAGCAGTTCTTC
TRBJ2-1 TRBV9 NA TRBD1 CASSGDRGYEQFF TGTGCCAGCAGCGGAGACAGGGGGTATGAGCAGTTCTTC
TRBJ2-7 TRBV2 NA NA CASRGWEQYF TGTGCCAGCAGGGGTTGGGAGCAGTACTTC
TRBJ2-7 TRBV5-1 NA NA CASSLEQGAEQYF TGCGCCAGCAGCCTTGAACAGGGTGCCGAGCAGTACTTC
TRBJ2-3 TRBV28 NA NA CASRSWGADTQYF TGTGCCAGCAGGTCGTGGGGTGCAGATACGCAGTATTTT